The sequence of this TCR beta chain was determined in a study of T cell responses to AZD1222 COVID-19 vaccine. The table came from immunoSEQ multiplex PCR; TCRdb's copy has only in-frame clones and leaves some out. The table shows approximately 170,000 clones, with roughly nine tenths occurring only once. The CDR3 is made up of 16 amino acids. Looked up from germline, CDR1 is SGHTA and CDR2 is FQGNSA. J gave up 0 bases and V 0 bases, and 2 bases lay outside the gene matches. Sample: peripheral blood, taken on day 0 of AZD1222 vaccination. The source of this sequence is an adult in good health. The V and J genes are TRBV7-2 and TRBJ2-1; TRBD2 matches 7 bases. The CDR3 loop reads CASSLAGGFSYNEQFF. CDR3 coding DNA: TGTGCCAGCAGCTTAGCGGGGGGGTTCTCCTACAATGAGCAGTTCTTC.